Presented here are 12 T cell receptor beta chains from one specimen sequenced in a study of regulatory T cells in long-lasting Graves disease (dated by TCRdb to the early 2020s). Library preparation employed multiplex PCR. The reads were generated on an Illumina HiSeq 4000. To build TCR beta libraries, CDR3 regions were amplified by Arm-PCR using iRepertoire HTBI primers. Using fastp trimming at Q25 and MiXCR clonotype assembly, TCRdb reanalyzed the public sequencing data and kept in-frame beta chains. Every CDR3 protein is listed once, alongside the most common genes and DNA of its rows. The sample table lists 370,000 or so distinct CDR3 sequences, about a sixth of them with a count of one. The ten largest clones capture around 20% of the sample. What this sample's time point label stands for: newly diagnosed GD, antithyroid drugs for less than 3 months. RNA was extracted from PBMCs in TRIzol for both TCR sequencing and RNA sequencing.

These data also formed part of another study, on T cells in Graves' hyperthyroidism and ophthalmopathy.

The sequences come from peripheral blood mononuclear cells (PBMCs), collected at new diagnosis, from a patient treated with antithyroid drugs. The receptors were gathered from a young woman with Graves disease. Donor details come from another sample of the same person, matched by shared clones.

There are many counts of this clonotype. The chain couples TRBV29-1 to TRBJ2-1, with no clear D. CDR1 is SQVTM, CDR2 ANQGSEA, per germline. Trimming took 3 bases from V and 4 from J, leaving 7 bases between them. The CDR3 loop spans 12 amino acids. Written as DNA, the CDR3 is TGCAGCGTTGATGTCGCTTACAATGAGCAGTTCTTC. Protein sequence: CSVDVAYNEQFF.

In regard to this clonotype: This may stem from a read error, because a much larger clone lies one nucleotide away. V and J are TRBV10-1 and TRBJ2-3; 11 bases map to TRBD2. V lost 4 bases, J lost 5 bases, and 5 bases stayed unmatched. CDR3 length: 15 residues. Germline assignment: CDR1 WNHNN and CDR2 SYGVQD (reference sequence). The CDR3: CASSVNSGRGDTQYF. CDR3 sequence (DNA): TGCGCCAGCAGTGTCAATAGCGGGAGGGGAGATACGCAGTATTTT.

The chain uses TRBV5-4 and TRBJ2-1, with D possibly matching TRBD1 (6 bases). In germline, CDR1 is SGHNT, CDR2 YYREEE (reference sequence). The V end lost 5 bases, the J end lost 14 bases, and 20 bases lay between the germline ends. The CDR3 has 13 residues. The CDR3 loop is CASRILGTLLEFF. CDR3 in DNA: TGTGCCAGCAGGATCCTCGGGACACTGCTAGAGTTCTTC.

This clonotype has a count of ten or more. The chain combines TRBV15 with TRBJ2-3; 9 nucleotides line up with TRBD1. Germline V gives CDR1 LNHNV, CDR2 YYDKDF (reference sequence). The CDR3 has 15 amino acids. V lost 5 bases and J lost 4; bases outside the gene matches: 7. CDR3 amino acids: CATSGKGQGSDTQYF. The CDR3 bases are TGTGCCACCAGCGGAAAAGGACAGGGGTCAGATACGCAGTATTTT.

Comment on this clonotype: Lacking the conserved final phenylalanine or tryptophan, this CDR3 likely reflects a read error. The DNA is omitted, as the CDR3 cannot be located on it reliably, and the CDR3 follows TCRdb's listing. The chain employs TRBV6-1 and TRBJ2-5; TRBD1 is taken as the D call from the table, unchecked against the DNA. The CDR3 adds up to 13 amino acids, both ends counted. CDR1 and CDR2 from the germline V gene are MNHNS and SASEGT. The CDR3 here is CASNADLTGIGSV.

This clonotype was observed at least ten times. The rearrangement uses TRBV11-2 and TRBJ2-7; D not certain. The germline V gene has CDR1 SGHAT and CDR2 FQNNGV. This CDR3 region has 16 residues. Trimming removed 1 base from V and 2 bases from J, with 15 bases in between. The CDR3 region has the DNA TGTGCCAGCAGCTTAGTGAGTAGCACAGTAACCTACGAGCAGTACTTC. This gives the protein CASSLVSSTVTYEQYF.

J is TRBJ2-3 and V is TRBV5-1; TRBD1 might be the D (6 bases). Trimming pared 4 bases from V and 8 bases from J, leaving 17 bases between. Germline V gives CDR1 SGHRS, CDR2 YFSETQ. This CDR3 has 14 amino acids. CDR3 region: CASSPGQTRGTQYF. In DNA form, the CDR3 reads TGCGCCAGCAGCCCAGGACAGACCAGAGGTACGCAGTATTTT.

This chain links TRBV20-1 with TRBJ2-1; 11 positions agree with TRBD2. The V gene's germline CDR1 is DFQATT and CDR2 SNEGSKA (reference sequence). CDR3 length: 18 residues. Trimming removed 0 bases from V and 5 bases from J; junction bases left unmatched: 12. In nucleotides, the CDR3 is TGCAGTGCTAGAGATCTCGGGACTAGCGGACTAACTAACAATGAGCAGTTCTTC. Encoded protein: CSARDLGTSGLTNNEQFF.

This chain links TRBV6-1 with TRBJ2-7; maybe TRBD2 (5 bases). The CDR3 runs 12 residues. Trimming removed 8 bases from V and 4 bases from J, with 12 bases in between. Per germline, CDR1 MNHNS and CDR2 SASEGT. The CDR3, as DNA: TGTGCCAGCGGACCCGGGGATTACGAGCAGTACTTC. Residues: CASGPGDYEQYF.

A word on this clonotype: A much larger clone lies one base from this, so it may be a read error. The CDR3 DNA follows: TGCAGTGCTTACCAGGGGAATAGCAATCAGCGCCAGCATTTT. The encoded protein is CSAYQGNSNQRQHF. The V gene is TRBV20-1, the J gene TRBJ1-5; the D gene is possibly TRBD1 (6 bases). This CDR3 is built from 14 residues. The germline CDR1 and CDR2 sequences are DFQATT and SNEGSKA (reference sequence).

The chain links TRBV12-5 to TRBJ2-7, with a weak D call TRBD2 (5 bases). The CDR3 is 12 residues long. The germline CDR1 and CDR2 sequences are LGHNT and FRNRAP. The V gene lost 4 bases and the J gene lost 12 bases, with 16 bases spanning the gap. This CDR3 is CASGSLRARTYF. The CDR3 DNA is TGTGCTAGTGGTTCCCTGAGGGCCAGGACGTACTTC.

This clonotype was recorded once. The chain recombines TRBV4-1 with TRBJ1-4; D is possibly TRBD1 (6 bases). The germline V gene encodes CDR1 MGHRA and CDR2 YSYEKL. Trimming took 3 bases from V and 8 from J, leaving 22 bases between them. The CDR3 covers 17 residues. DNA of the CDR3: TGCGCCAGCAGCCACAACAGGGTACTAGCCCTTATGGAAAAACTGTTTTTT. Translated, it gives CASSHNRVLALMEKLFF.